This T cell receptor beta chain was identified in a study of shared clonotypes between healthy human individuals. Whole-study results and caveats: For sorted subsets, rarefaction showed incomplete sequencing despite large depth.

The assay was carried out at the deep level. Using immunoSEQ multiplex PCR, the repertoire was profiled, and TCRdb retains in-frame clones only, with some absent. The sample consists of approximately 980,000 clones, approximately 80% of them appearing once. The CDR3 has 13 residues. Trimming left V 1 base short and J 5 bases short, with 5 bases between. CDR1 and CDR2 (germline): MGHRA, YSYEKL. Donors, without exception, were Caucasian adults residing in Nashville, Tennessee. Division of CD4+ cells produced a CD45RA+ naive subset and a CD45RA-negative memory subset. In regard to this clone: Its antigen is as yet unknown.

This sequence originates from a man younger than 35 in good health. V gene TRBV4-1 combines with J gene TRBJ2-2; D is undetermined. The material sequenced was memory CD4+ T cells sorted from blood. Subset indicated: CD45RA-negative fraction. CDR3 in DNA: TGCGCCAGCAGCCAAGGGGTTACCGGGGAGCTGTTTTTT. It codes for CASSQGVTGELFF.